Below, 17 T cell receptor beta chains from the same sample are listed, as sequenced in a study of shared clonotypes between healthy human individuals. Profiling relied on immunoSEQ multiplex PCR, and the TCRdb table lists in-frame clones only, not all of them. The top ten hold under 2% of the sample, which has under 750,000 clones, roughly 72% seen once. The sequencing sample was made of memory CD4+ T cells sorted from blood. The sample's subset: CD45RA-negative fraction. The receptors come from a woman between 25 and 40 years old in good health.

The chain is built from TRBV7-2 and TRBJ2-1; D perhaps matches TRBD1 (5 bases). The ends were cut back, 1 base at V and 10 bases at J, with 14 bases in the middle. Germline CDR1 is SGHTA and CDR2 is FQGNSA. This CDR3 comprises 14 residues. CDR3 loop: CASSLGTGSLEQFF. The CDR3 nucleotides read TGTGCCAGCAGCTTAGGAACAGGATCGTTGGAGCAGTTCTTC.

This clone appeared a few times. The chain uses TRBV9 and TRBJ2-1; TRBD1 aligns across 10 bases. The junction had 5 bases not matched to a gene; V was cut back by 3 bases and J by 8 bases. In germline, CDR1 is SGDLS, CDR2 YYNGEE. This CDR3 has 14 amino acids. CDR3 residues: CASSEGTGEYEQFF. CDR3 in DNA: TGTGCCAGCAGCGAGGGGACAGGGGAGTATGAGCAGTTCTTC.

This sequence joins TRBV30 and TRBJ1-1; TRBD1 aligns across 7 bases. The V gene's germline CDR1 is GTSNPN and CDR2 SVGIG (reference sequence). This CDR3 is built from 13 residues. V lost 5 bases to trimming and J lost 1 base; unmatched junction nucleotides: 4. The CDR3 nucleotides read TGTGCCTGGGCGGGACAGAAGAACACTGAAGCTTTCTTT. Translation: CAWAGQKNTEAFF.

This chain uses TRBV5-8 with TRBJ1-2, with 7 nucleotides matching TRBD1. CDR3 size: 15 residues. Per germline, CDR1 SGHTS and CDR2 YDEGEE. J gave up 8 bases and V 4 bases, and 14 bases lay outside the gene matches. CDR3 sequence (DNA): TGTGCCAGCAGCCTCCGGACAGGACCTGGGTGGGGCTACACCTTC. It translates to CASSLRTGPGWGYTF. Full variable domain (missing parts from reference TRBV5-8 and TRBJ1-2): EAGVTQSPTHLIKTRGQQATLRCSPISGHTSVYWYQQALGLGLQFLLWYDEGEERNRGNFPPRFSGRQFPNYSSELNVNALELEDSALYLCASSLRTGPGWGYTFGSGTRLTVV.

The chain combines TRBV28 with TRBJ1-5; D may be TRBD1 (6 bases). The CDR3 is 14 residues long. V was trimmed by 6 bases and J by 9 bases, leaving 18 bases between them. Germline V gives CDR1 MDHEN, CDR2 SYDVKM. CDR3 amino acids: CASRPQGFARPQHF. The CDR3 DNA is TGTGCCAGCAGGCCTCAGGGGTTCGCTCGGCCCCAGCATTTT.

The CDR3 here is CASSFLTSYEQYF. The CDR3 DNA reads TGTGCCAGCAGCTTCCTTACAAGTTACGAGCAGTACTTC. This chain connects TRBV7-9 to TRBJ2-7; no firm D call. Germline lookup yields CDR1 SEHNR and CDR2 FQNEAQ (reference sequence). The V and J ends lost 3 bases and 4 bases respectively, with 10 bases between them. The CDR3 loop spans 13 amino acids.

A note on this clone: At one end the junction does not follow the germline gene, possibly because of a read error. CDR3 residues: CASSRTNSGAGVF. The DNA for the CDR3 is TGTGCCAGCAGCCGGACCAACTCAGGGGCGGGGGTCTTC. This sequence joins TRBV14 and TRBJ2-1; TRBD2 might be the D (7 bases). Germline V gene data show CDR1 as SGHDN and CDR2 as FVKESK. This CDR3 is 13 amino acids long.

The chain employs TRBV4-1 and TRBJ2-3; maybe TRBD2 (5 bases). Germline CDR1 reads MGHRA; CDR2 reads YSYEKL. The CDR3 is made up of 16 amino acids. With 0 bases removed from V and 0 bases from J, the gap between germline ends came to 10 bases. CDR3 coding DNA: TGCGCCAGCAGCCAAGATGTCCGGACTAGCACAGATACGCAGTATTTT. This encodes CASSQDVRTSTDTQYF.

This clone has more than one count but fewer than ten. This rearrangement joins TRBV30 to TRBJ1-5; no firm D call. V was pared by 3 bases and J by 5 bases, with 11 bases between. CDR3 length: 13 residues. The V gene's germline CDR1 is GTSNPN and CDR2 SVGIG (reference sequence). The CDR3 loop is CAWSDNEDQPQHF. For the CDR3, the DNA is TGTGCCTGGAGCGACAACGAGGATCAGCCCCAGCATTTT. The full variable domain, completed using reference TRBV30 and TRBJ1-5, is SQTIHQWPATLVQPVGSPLSLECTVEGTSNPNLYWYRQAAGRGLQLLFYSVGIGQISSEVPQNLSASRPQDRQFILSSKKLLLSDSGFYLCAWSDNEDQPQHFGDGTRLSIL.

V and J are TRBV29-1 and TRBJ1-2, with D tentatively TRBD1 (6 bases). The CDR3 runs 11 residues. V gave up 7 bases and J gave up 4 bases, with 10 bases separating them. Germline V gene sequence: CDR1 SQVTM, CDR2 ANQGSEA. The CDR3 bases are TGCAGCGCCGGGACAAGCTATGGCTACACCTTC. The encoded protein is CSAGTSYGYTF.

Notes on this clone: A much more abundant neighbour one base away suggests this may be a read error. The rearrangement links TRBV6-4 to TRBJ2-2, with 14 bases aligning to TRBD2. Germline CDR1 and CDR2: MRHNA and SNTAGT. Trimming at V came to 6 bases and at J to 4 bases, leaving 1 base not matched to a gene. The CDR3 is made up of 15 amino acids. The CDR3 DNA follows: TGTGCCAGCAGAGGGACTAGCGGGGGCACCGGGGAGCTGTTTTTT. Its protein is CASRGTSGGTGELFF.

The chain joins TRBV27 to TRBJ2-1, with unresolved D. The ends were cut back, 7 bases at V and 0 bases at J, with 10 bases in the middle. The CDR3 contains 14 residues. Germline V lookup: CDR1 MNHEY, CDR2 SMNVEV (reference sequence). The CDR3 spells CASTSRSSYNEQFF. CDR3 coding DNA: TGTGCCAGCACGTCCCGAAGCTCCTACAATGAGCAGTTCTTC.

This chain uses TRBV6-1 with TRBJ2-1; 12 bases are shared with TRBD2. The CDR3 totals 14 residues. The germline CDR1 and CDR2 sequences are MNHNS and SASEGT. Losses at the gene ends were 6 bases for V and 11 bases for J; bases not matched to a gene: 8. CDR3: CASSGTSGSHQQFF. The CDR3 DNA sequence: TGTGCCAGCAGCGGGACTAGCGGGTCGCACCAGCAGTTCTTC.

The gene calls are TRBV9 and TRBJ2-1, with 10 nucleotides matching TRBD2. The germline V gene encodes CDR1 SGDLS and CDR2 YYNGEE. There are 21 residues in the CDR3. The V and J ends lost 2 bases and 2 bases, in that order; junction bases with no gene match: 19. CDR3 coding DNA: TGTGCCAGCAGCGTTTCCCTTGGGGCTAGCGGGAGTCGAGGACCCTACAATGAGCAGTTCTTC. Amino acid sequence: CASSVSLGASGSRGPYNEQFF.

This clone was seen only once. The rearrangement uses TRBV11-2 and TRBJ2-7; D may be TRBD2 (6 bases). From germline, CDR1 is SGHAT and CDR2 FQNNGV. Trimming stripped 0 bases from V and 7 bases from J, with 13 bases between. This CDR3 spans 14 amino acids. CDR3: CASSLDLGAGEQYF. Written as DNA, the CDR3 is TGTGCCAGCAGCTTAGATCTCGGGGCGGGAGAGCAGTACTTC.

This sequence joins TRBV5-6 and TRBJ2-7; no firm D call. CDR3 length equals 15 residues. CDR1 is SGHDT, CDR2 YYEEEE, per germline. V lost 3 bases, J lost 4 bases, and 17 bases lay in between. CDR3: CASSSQRLMLYEQYF. CDR3 nucleotide sequence: TGTGCCAGCAGCTCGCAAAGATTAATGCTATACGAGCAGTACTTC.

This chain links TRBV7-8 with TRBJ2-1, with 10 bases matching TRBD2. Germline trimming cut 5 bases from V and 0 bases from J; bases unmatched to any gene: 13. This CDR3 spans 19 amino acids. The germline gives CDR1 SGHVS, CDR2 FQNEAQ. The CDR3 spells CASSPLRLAGVSSYNEQFF. CDR3 DNA: TGTGCCAGCAGCCCCCTACGGCTAGCGGGAGTAAGCTCCTACAATGAGCAGTTCTTC.